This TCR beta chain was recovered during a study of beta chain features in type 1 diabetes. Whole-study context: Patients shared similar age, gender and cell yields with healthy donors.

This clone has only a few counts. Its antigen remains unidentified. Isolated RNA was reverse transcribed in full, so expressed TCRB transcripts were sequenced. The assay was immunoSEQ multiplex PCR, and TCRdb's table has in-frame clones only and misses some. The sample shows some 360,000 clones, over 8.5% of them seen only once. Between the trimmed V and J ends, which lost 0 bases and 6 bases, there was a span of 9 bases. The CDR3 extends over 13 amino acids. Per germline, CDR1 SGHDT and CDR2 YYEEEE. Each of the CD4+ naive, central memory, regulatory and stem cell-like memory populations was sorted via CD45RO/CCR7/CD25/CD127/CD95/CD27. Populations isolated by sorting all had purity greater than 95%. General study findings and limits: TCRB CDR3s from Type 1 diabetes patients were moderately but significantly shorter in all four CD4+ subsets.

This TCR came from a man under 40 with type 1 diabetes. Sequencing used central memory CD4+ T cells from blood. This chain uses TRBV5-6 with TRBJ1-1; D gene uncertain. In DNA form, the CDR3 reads TGTGCCAGCAGCTTGGGTCCAGCCCCTGAAGCTTTCTTT. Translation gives CASSLGPAPEAFF.